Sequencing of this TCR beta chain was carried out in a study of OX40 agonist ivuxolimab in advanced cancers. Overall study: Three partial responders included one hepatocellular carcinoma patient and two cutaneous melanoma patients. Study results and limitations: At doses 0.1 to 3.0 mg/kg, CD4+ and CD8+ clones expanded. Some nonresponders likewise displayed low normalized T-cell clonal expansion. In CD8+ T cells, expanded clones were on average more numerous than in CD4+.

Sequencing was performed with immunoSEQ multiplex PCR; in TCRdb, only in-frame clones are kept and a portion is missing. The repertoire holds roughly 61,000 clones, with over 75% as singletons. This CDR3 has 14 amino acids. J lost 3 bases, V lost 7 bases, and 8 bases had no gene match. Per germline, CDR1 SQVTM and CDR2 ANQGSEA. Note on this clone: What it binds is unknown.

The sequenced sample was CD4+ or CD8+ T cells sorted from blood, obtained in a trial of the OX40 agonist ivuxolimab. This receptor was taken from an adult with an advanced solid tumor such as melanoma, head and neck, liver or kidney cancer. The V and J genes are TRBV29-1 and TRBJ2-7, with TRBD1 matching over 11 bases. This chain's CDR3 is CSAFGTGGIYEQYF. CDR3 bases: TGCAGCGCTTTCGGGACAGGGGGGATCTACGAGCAGTACTTC.